This T cell receptor beta chain was captured by sequencing in a study of blood T cell repertoires in COVID-19. Only in-frame clones appear in the TCRdb table, and some are missing; sequencing was by immunoSEQ multiplex PCR. This sample has 400,000 to 450,000 clones, with around 89% found just once. The sequencing sample was made of PBMCs or T cells enriched from blood (not recorded which). The source of this sequence is a young man who had recovered from COVID-19.

CDR3 bases: TGTGCCAGCAGCCGAGTCCCGGGACAGGGCCAATACGAGCAGTACTTC. As protein: CASSRVPGQGQYEQYF. The V gene is TRBV5-4, the J gene TRBJ2-7; 9 bases align to TRBD1. V shed 4 bases and J 4 bases; nucleotides not matched to a gene: 12. This CDR3 comprises 16 residues. The germline gives CDR1 SGHNT, CDR2 YYREEE (reference sequence). The complete variable domain, with remaining parts taken from reference TRBV5-4 and TRBJ2-7, reads ETGVTQSPTHLIKTRGQQVTLRCSSQSGHNTVSWYQQALGQGPQFIFQYYREEENGRGNFPPRFSGLQFPNYSSELNVNALELDDSALYLCASSRVPGQGQYEQYFGPGTRLTVT.